These T cell receptor beta chains were read from a single sample in a study of blood T cell repertoires in COVID-19. Data came from immunoSEQ multiplex PCR; TCRdb stores just in-frame clones and leaves some out. The sample includes about 220,000 clones, roughly four fifths of them seen just once. Sequencing was carried out using peripheral blood. The receptors here all came from a woman in her 70s with COVID-19, enrolled during active disease. Each CDR3 is given with its conserved first and last residue. The order of the fields is J gene, V gene, CDR3 protein.

TRBJ2-5 TRBV19 CASRRQAFGKETQYF
TRBJ1-1 TRBV2 CASSSIRQATEAFF
TRBJ2-3 TRBV24-1 CATSETGRPSTDTQYF
TRBJ1-2 TRBV18 CASSPGTGGGYTF
TRBJ2-7 TRBV5-6 CASAISREGQYF
TRBJ1-1 TRBV5-1 CASSGGDTLNTEAFF
TRBJ2-7 TRBV5-6 CASSLLAGGAYEQYF
TRBJ1-3 TRBV5-6 CASSQGFSGNTIYF
TRBJ1-1 TRBV5-1 CASSLGQGGGVLEAFF
TRBJ2-3 TRBV27 CASSLTSGIQYF
TRBJ1-1 TRBV11-2 CASSFNRVATEAFF
TRBJ2-3 TRBV7-7 CASSPNRAGTDTQYF
TRBJ2-5 TRBV24-1 CATSESGTGVETQYF
TRBJ2-1 TRBV7-9 CASSLAGLSVDEQFF
TRBJ2-4 TRBV6-6 CASSYSLTGGGDIQYF
TRBJ2-1 TRBV29-1 CSVGQSSGRQNEQFF
TRBJ1-1 TRBV4-2 CASSSEATGVGTEAFF
TRBJ2-7 TRBV6-5 CASSYSLTTIYEQYF
TRBJ1-2 TRBV28 CASLPSRDYGYTF
TRBJ1-1 TRBV9 CASSPRADRVLTEAFF
TRBJ2-2 TRBV4-2 CASSQVLAGNTGELFF
TRBJ2-1 TRBV10-3 CATSVLAGDTDEQFF
TRBJ2-5 TRBV28 CASSLGRNQETQYF
TRBJ2-7 TRBV2 CASSDGSRTYEQYF
TRBJ2-3 TRBV9 CASSAVAGTDTQYF
TRBJ1-1 TRBV28 CASSSLRDSRWTEAFF
TRBJ2-7 TRBV2 CASSDKPSGRGEQYF
TRBJ1-2 TRBV9 CASSVGLQGGYTF
TRBJ1-1 TRBV7-2 CASSLWTGAGVTEAFF
TRBJ1-1 TRBV27 CASRSNTEAFF
TRBJ1-1 TRBV5-4 CASTGNGVGEAFF
TRBJ2-2 TRBV11-2 CASSYTDRELFF
TRBJ1-1 TRBV11-3 CASSLEPGTEAFF
TRBJ2-1 TRBV5-4 CASSSRLAGEYEQFF
TRBJ2-5 TRBV28 CASSSTGGAETQYF
TRBJ2-7 TRBV18 CASSLGQSSYEQYF
TRBJ2-5 TRBV5-6 CASSTGGRTQYF
TRBJ2-6 TRBV2 CASSEESLRSGANVLTF
TRBJ1-5 TRBV7-2 CASSLAGGLSNQPQHF
TRBJ2-6 TRBV2 CASRYRTGGYSGANVLTF
TRBJ1-6 TRBV7-2 CASSSRTGGDSPLHF
TRBJ2-1 TRBV5-1 CASSSYMYNEQFF
TRBJ1-4 TRBV27 CASSHFPSRGEGEKLFF
TRBJ2-2 TRBV2 CASSGTSGRSTGELFF
TRBJ2-1 TRBV27 CGVASGTNNEQFF
TRBJ2-1 TRBV28 CASRPLGQGYNEQFF
TRBJ1-3 TRBV7-6 CASSLEERGSGNTIYF
TRBJ2-4 TRBV24-1 CATSDRDLAKNIQYF
TRBJ1-2 TRBV6-1 CASSERSNYGYTF
TRBJ1-4 TRBV28 CASSPSQAFNEKLFF
TRBJ2-7 TRBV7-9 CASSLEGQGAAYEQYF
TRBJ2-1 TRBV19 CASSIMAGQNNEQFF
TRBJ1-1 TRBV5-1 CASSPMGQKNTEAFF
TRBJ2-1 TRBV5-1 CASSLKNPGLAGGSSYNEQFF
TRBJ2-1 TRBV28 CATHPGGGGAYNEQFF
TRBJ2-7 TRBV4-3 CASSPNRDRGFNRDEQYF
TRBJ1-4 TRBV27 CASNLGQSNEKLFF
TRBJ1-5 TRBV2 CASSKEGQKNYSNQPQHF